This TCR beta chain is from a study of CD4+ T cells in melanoma. Study-wide findings and caveats: In melanoma, neoantigen-specific CD4+ T cells reportedly differed in differentiation state. A reported correlation linked neoantigen-specific CD4+ T cells to CD8+, macrophage and B cell function.

Germline CDR1 is MNHEY and CDR2 is SMNVEV (reference sequence). Deletions cut 6 bases from V and 3 bases from J, with 15 bases between. This CDR3 comprises 14 residues. Produced via immunoSEQ multiplex PCR; TCRdb's table is partial and in-frame only. The table lists over 100,000 clones, 92% of them singletons. Points on this clone: Antigen unknown.

The rearrangement uses TRBV27 and TRBJ2-7, with D maybe TRBD1 (8 bases). What was sequenced was peripheral blood. This clonotype was obtained from a human donor with melanoma. The CDR3 region has the DNA TGTGCCAGCAGATCCACAGGGGGGGACTACGAGCAGTACTTC. Amino acid sequence: CASRSTGGDYEQYF.